Shown below are 20 T cell receptor beta chains from a single sample sequenced in a study of blood T cell repertoires in COVID-19. TCRdb's copy holds only in-frame clones and misses some; the assay was immunoSEQ multiplex PCR. This table has some 170,000 clones, 80% to 90% appearing once. Sequenced material: peripheral blood. The receptors were gathered from a woman aged 60-75 years who had recovered from COVID-19.

V usage is TRBV7-9 and J usage is TRBJ1-4, with D possibly matching TRBD1 (6 bases). The V gene's germline CDR1 is SEHNR and CDR2 FQNEAQ (reference sequence). The CDR3 covers 14 residues. Trimming stripped 5 bases from V and 5 bases from J, with 12 bases between. The CDR3 sequence is CASSMGGRNEKLFF. DNA for the CDR3: TGTGCCAGCAGCATGGGGGGGCGGAATGAAAAACTGTTTTTT.

The chain couples TRBV27 to TRBJ1-1, with D unresolved. The CDR3 runs to 14 residues. Trimming stripped 6 bases from V and 0 bases from J, with 11 bases between. CDR1 MNHEY and CDR2 SMNVEV come from the germline V gene (reference sequence). CDR3 protein: CASSPELMNTEAFF. In DNA, the CDR3 is TGTGCCAGCAGCCCGGAGCTAATGAACACTGAAGCTTTCTTT.

In its sample, this clone was seen once. The chain is built from TRBV7-6 and TRBJ2-3; TRBD2 matches at 12 bases. The ends lost 5 bases at V and 1 base at J; junction bases unmatched: 4. The CDR3 extends over 16 amino acids. Germline CDR1 is SGHVS and CDR2 is FNYEAQ. The CDR3 DNA reads TGTGCCAGCAGCGAGCTAGCGGGGGGGCGCACAGATACGCAGTATTTT. Encoded protein: CASSELAGGRTDTQYF. Full variable domain (remainder filled in from reference TRBV7-6 and TRBJ2-3): GAGVSQSPRYKVTKRGQDVALRCDPISGHVSLYWYRQALGQGPEFLTYFNYEAQQDKSGLPNDRFSAERPEGSISTLTIQRTEQRDSAMYRCASSELAGGRTDTQYFGPGTRLTVL.

The chain has TRBV24-1 and TRBJ2-2; 7 bases are shared with TRBD1. V trimming: 9 bases; J trimming: 2 bases; junction bases outside the gene matches: 5. Looked up from germline, CDR1 is KGHDR and CDR2 is SFDVKD. CDR3 length: 14 amino acids. CDR3 protein: CATPGTANTGELFF. The CDR3 region has the DNA TGTGCCACCCCCGGGACAGCAAACACCGGGGAGCTGTTTTTT.

This chain links TRBV6-5 with TRBJ1-2, with TRBD1 matching over 8 bases. CDR3 length: 12 amino acids. V lost 7 bases and J lost 5; bases outside the gene matches: 3. The germline CDR1 and CDR2 sequences are MNHEY and SVGAGI. The CDR3 region is CASKGQGYGYTF. CDR3 sequence (DNA): TGTGCCAGCAAAGGACAGGGATATGGCTACACCTTC.

V usage is TRBV5-4 and J usage is TRBJ1-4, with a possible D match to TRBD1 (5 bases). This CDR3 is built from 16 residues. Germline values: CDR1 SGHNT, CDR2 YYREEE (reference sequence). The ends were cut back, 4 bases at V and 4 bases at J, with 17 bases in the middle. CDR3 sequence reads: CASSPGGRLGNEKLFF. For the CDR3, the DNA is TGTGCCAGCAGCCCCGGGGGGAGGCTGGGTAATGAAAAACTGTTTTTT.

The rearrangement links TRBV9 to TRBJ2-1; 10 bases match TRBD1. Trimming removed 3 bases from V and 4 bases from J; junction bases left unmatched: 4. CDR3 size: 15 residues. Germline CDR1 reads SGDLS; CDR2 reads YYNGEE. The CDR3, as DNA: TGTGCCAGCAGCGGTGGACAGGGGGGGTACAATGAGCAGTTCTTC. Encoded protein: CASSGGQGGYNEQFF.

This clone has a count of ten or more. The chain has TRBV4-1 and TRBJ2-2; 13 bases align to TRBD2. CDR3 size: 16 residues. The V gene's germline CDR1 is MGHRA and CDR2 YSYEKL. With V trimmed by 3 bases and J by 6 bases, 4 bases remained unmatched. DNA for the CDR3: TGCGCCAGCAGCCACCCGGGACTAGCGGGACCCGGGGAGCTGTTTTTT. Amino acid sequence: CASSHPGLAGPGELFF.

This clone has a single count. This chain links TRBV7-8 with TRBJ2-5; unclear D gene. The CDR3 totals 13 residues. Trimming took 4 bases from V and 1 from J, leaving 7 bases between them. Germline V lookup: CDR1 SGHVS, CDR2 FQNEAQ. The CDR3 loop is CASSSGRQETQYF. The DNA for the CDR3 is TGTGCCAGCAGCTCGGGTCGCCAAGAGACCCAGTACTTC. The full variable domain, in which reference TRBV7-8 and TRBJ2-5 provide the parts outside the CDR3, is GAGVSQSPRYKVAKRGQDVALRCDPISGHVSLFWYQQALGQGPEFLTYFQNEAQLDKSGLPSDRFFAERPEGSVSTLKIQRTQQEDSAVYLCASSSGRQETQYFGPGTRLLVL.

The chain joins TRBV7-3 to TRBJ2-1; D gene unclear. Germline V CDR1 and CDR2: SGHTA, FQGTGA. V lost 5 bases and J lost 7, with 12 bases in between. The CDR3 spans 13 residues. CDR3 protein: CASSPPSLNEQFF. The CDR3 DNA reads TGTGCCAGCAGCCCCCCGAGTTTAAATGAGCAGTTCTTC.

V usage is TRBV28 and J usage is TRBJ2-2, with a weak D call TRBD2 (7 bases). This CDR3 comprises 18 residues. Per the germline V gene, CDR1 is MDHEN and CDR2 is SYDVKM. Trimming took off 5 bases at V and 6 bases at J, with 25 bases between the two ends. CDR3 sequence (DNA): TGTGCCAGCAGTCCCGGGGGGTGGGGCAGGGGAACTCCCGGGGAGCTGTTTTTT. Translation gives CASSPGGWGRGTPGELFF. Full variable domain (missing parts from reference TRBV28 and TRBJ2-2): DVKVTQSSRYLVKRTGEKVFLECVQDMDHENMFWYRQDPGLGLRLIYFSYDVKMKEKGDIPEGYSVSREKKERFSLILESASTNQTSMYLCASSPGGWGRGTPGELFFGEGSRLTVL.

This rearrangement joins TRBV5-1 to TRBJ2-1; 11 nucleotides match TRBD2. V lost 0 bases, J lost 7 bases, and 3 bases stayed unmatched. The CDR3 is made up of 15 amino acids. Germline CDR1 and CDR2: SGHRS and YFSETQ. CDR3 residues: CASSLVTSGGNEQFF. In DNA form, the CDR3 reads TGCGCCAGCAGCTTGGTTACTAGCGGGGGAAATGAGCAGTTCTTC.

The chain recombines TRBV29-1 with TRBJ1-1; 10 bases match TRBD1. J was trimmed by 4 bases and V by 4 bases; bases with no gene match: 3. Germline V CDR1 and CDR2: SQVTM, ANQGSEA. The CDR3 spans 13 residues. Here the CDR3 reads CSVGGQGPTEAFF. Written as DNA, the CDR3 is TGCAGCGTTGGGGGACAGGGGCCCACTGAAGCTTTCTTT.

This chain's CDR3 is CASSPDEGTGWGYGYTF. In nucleotides, the CDR3 is TGTGCCAGCAGCCCCGATGAGGGAACAGGGTGGGGGTATGGCTACACCTTC. This chain connects TRBV5-4 to TRBJ1-2; D possibly corresponds to TRBD1 (6 bases). The germline V gene encodes CDR1 SGHNT and CDR2 YYREEE (reference sequence). This CDR3 region has 17 residues. Trimming took off 4 bases at V and 5 bases at J, with 24 bases between the two ends.

The chain employs TRBV30 and TRBJ2-3; 12 nucleotides match TRBD2. The CDR3 length is 14 residues. Per the germline V gene, CDR1 is GTSNPN and CDR2 is SVGIG (reference sequence). With V trimmed by 7 bases and J by 3 bases, 5 bases remained unmatched. The CDR3 loop reads CASTTSGGTDTQYF. The CDR3 DNA sequence: TGTGCCTCCACTACTAGCGGGGGGACAGATACGCAGTATTTT.

V is TRBV4-3 and J is TRBJ2-7; TRBD2 aligns across 13 bases. V lost 0 bases, J lost 2 bases, and 7 bases stayed unmatched. The CDR3 sequence is 18 residues long. CDR1 LGHNA and CDR2 YSLEER come from the germline V gene. The CDR3 sequence: CASSQESGLAGRAYEQYF. CDR3 nucleotides: TGCGCCAGCAGCCAAGAGTCGGGACTAGCGGGGAGAGCCTACGAGCAGTACTTC.

The CDR3 here is CASSIGRNTEAFF. In nucleotides, the CDR3 is TGTGCCAGCAGCATAGGGAGGAACACTGAAGCTTTCTTT. This chain joins TRBV9 and TRBJ1-1; D not resolved. The CDR3 is 13 amino acids. V was cut by 4 bases and J by 1 base, with 8 bases left in between. Germline CDR1 is SGDLS and CDR2 is YYNGEE.

V and J are TRBV6-1 and TRBJ1-4; 9 bases fit TRBD1. The V and J ends lost 2 bases and 10 bases, in that order; junction bases with no gene match: 5. The V gene's germline CDR1 is MNHNS and CDR2 SASEGT. The CDR3 is 14 amino acids. The CDR3 region has the DNA TGTGCCAGCAGTGAAACAGGGGGCATGGGAAAACTGTTTTTT. Encoded protein: CASSETGGMGKLFF.

The chain links TRBV28 to TRBJ1-5, with 9 nucleotides matching TRBD1. Trimming removed 6 bases from V and 6 bases from J; junction bases left unmatched: 6. Germline CDR1 and CDR2: MDHEN and SYDVKM. The CDR3 totals 14 residues. CDR3 sequence (DNA): TGTGCCAGCAGCCTACAGGGGGCCACTCAGCCCCAGCATTTT. The encoded protein is CASSLQGATQPQHF. Full variable domain (missing parts from reference TRBV28 and TRBJ1-5): DVKVTQSSRYLVKRTGEKVFLECVQDMDHENMFWYRQDPGLGLRLIYFSYDVKMKEKGDIPEGYSVSREKKERFSLILESASTNQTSMYLCASSLQGATQPQHFGDGTRLSIL.

The chain links TRBV5-4 to TRBJ2-1; D remains ambiguous. The CDR3 covers 13 residues. Germline V gene sequence: CDR1 SGHNT, CDR2 YYREEE (reference sequence). V was cut by 5 bases and J by 9 bases, with 15 bases left in between. The CDR3 region has the DNA TGTGCCAGCAGTCCACAGAGCACACCTGAGCAGTTCTTC. Amino acid sequence: CASSPQSTPEQFF.